These T cell receptor beta chains were read from a single sample in a study of T cell repertoires in cytomegalovirus infection. Each CDR3 protein is one row after TCRdb ran MiXCR on the reads. The data contain fewer than 250,000 distinct CDR3 sequences, 22% of them singletons. The sample consisted of CD8+ T cells from PBMCs. Source of these receptors: a human donor in good health (CMV status not recorded). Some clones in this sample may be carry-over from other donors' samples. CDR3s include the opening cysteine and the closing phenylalanine or tryptophan. A D gene is named only where the DNA matches it firmly. Expanded clones get a size class; other rows say once, few or many, or leave the size out.

>TRBD2|many|TRBJ2-5|TRBV6-1
TGTGCCAGCAAGCCCGGCACTAGCGGGGGGTGGGAGACCCAGTACTTC
CASKPGTSGGWETQYF
>NA|many|TRBJ1-4|TRBV12-3/TRBV12-4
TGTGCCAGCAGTTTCTTTGCCTACGAAAAACTGTTTTTT
CASSFFAYEKLFF
>TRBD1|few|TRBJ1-5|TRBV27
TGTGCCAGCAGTTTGGGACAGGTGGACGGGCCCCAGCATTTT
CASSLGQVDGPQHF
>NA|few|TRBJ2-1|TRBV3-1
TGTGCCAGCAGCCAAGATCCGGGGTCCTACAATGAGCAGTTCTTC
CASSQDPGSYNEQFF
>TRBD2|NA|TRBJ2-2|TRBV20-1
TGCAGTGCTAGAGATTACGCTAGCGGGGACGCCGGGGAGCTGTTTTTT
CSARDYASGDAGELFF
>NA|NA|TRBJ1-1|TRBV20-1
TGCAGTGCGGCGGGGGGATTGGCGAACACTGAAGCTTTCTTT
CSAAGGLANTEAFF
>NA|few|TRBJ1-1|TRBV27
TGTGCCAGCAGTTTTGATCCACGGCGTGAAGCTTTCTTT
CASSFDPRREAFF
>NA|NA|TRBJ2-7|TRBV18
TGTGCCAGCTCACCACCGCTTGTTCCGACCTACGAGCAGTACTTC
CASSPPLVPTYEQYF
>NA|NA|TRBJ2-1|TRBV10-3
TGTGCCATCAGTGAGTCGAGAGATTGGTACAATGAGCAGTTCTTC
CAISESRDWYNEQFF
>NA|many|TRBJ2-1|TRBV10-3
TGTGCCGCTCCGCGACAGGACAATGAGCAGTTCTTC
CAAPRQDNEQFF
>NA|NA|TRBJ1-4|TRBV5-1
TGCGCCAGCAGCTCGGGAATGGAGGATGAAAAACTGTTTTTT
CASSSGMEDEKLFF
>TRBD1|NA|TRBJ1-5|TRBV5-6
TGTGCCAGCAGCCGAGGGACAGGGGGATTTCAGCCCCAGCATTTT
CASSRGTGGFQPQHF
>TRBD2|few|TRBJ2-5|TRBV5-4
TGTGCCAGCAGCTTAATAGCGGGGGACCCGACCCAGTACTTC
CASSLIAGDPTQYF